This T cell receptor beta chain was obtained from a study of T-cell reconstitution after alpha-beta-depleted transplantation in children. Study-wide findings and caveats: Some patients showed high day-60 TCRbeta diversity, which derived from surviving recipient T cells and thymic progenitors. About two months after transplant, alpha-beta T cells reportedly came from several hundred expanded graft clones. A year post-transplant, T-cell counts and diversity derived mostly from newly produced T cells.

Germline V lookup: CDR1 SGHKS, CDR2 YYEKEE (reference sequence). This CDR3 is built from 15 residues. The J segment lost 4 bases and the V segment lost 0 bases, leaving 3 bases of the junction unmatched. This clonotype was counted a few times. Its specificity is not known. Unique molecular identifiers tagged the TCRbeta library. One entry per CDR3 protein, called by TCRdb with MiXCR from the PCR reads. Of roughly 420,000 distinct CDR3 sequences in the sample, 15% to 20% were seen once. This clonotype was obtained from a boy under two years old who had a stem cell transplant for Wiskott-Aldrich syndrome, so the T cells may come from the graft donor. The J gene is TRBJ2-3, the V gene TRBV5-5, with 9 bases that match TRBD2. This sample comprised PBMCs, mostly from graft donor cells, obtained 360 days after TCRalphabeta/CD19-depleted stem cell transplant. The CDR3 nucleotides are TGTGCCAGCAGCTTGGCTAGCGGGGATTCAGATACGCAGTATTTT. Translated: CASSLASGDSDTQYF.